This T cell receptor (beta chain) originates from a study of cytomegalovirus exposure and HLA in healthy donors. Findings and caveats of the study: Apparent HLA restriction characterized most CMV-associated TCR beta chains in a later analysis.

The study ran its PCR with 60 Vbeta and 13 Jbeta primers. The table came from immunoSEQ multiplex PCR; TCRdb's copy has only in-frame clones and leaves some out. Here the sample spans some 99,000 clones, around 77% being singletons. With respect to this clone: What it recognizes is unknown.

Trimming shortened V by 7 bases and J by 2 bases, and 11 bases separated the two germline ends. The CDR3 is 13 amino acids. Germline V CDR1 and CDR2: LNHDA, SQIVND (reference sequence). V usage is TRBV19 and J usage is TRBJ1-1, with a weak D call TRBD1 (6 bases). Sequenced sample: PBMCs. The source is a female donor in good health and CMV-seronegative. This chain's CDR3 is CASIDRPNTEAFF. In nucleotides, the CDR3 is TGTGCCAGTATCGACAGGCCCAACACTGAAGCTTTCTTT.